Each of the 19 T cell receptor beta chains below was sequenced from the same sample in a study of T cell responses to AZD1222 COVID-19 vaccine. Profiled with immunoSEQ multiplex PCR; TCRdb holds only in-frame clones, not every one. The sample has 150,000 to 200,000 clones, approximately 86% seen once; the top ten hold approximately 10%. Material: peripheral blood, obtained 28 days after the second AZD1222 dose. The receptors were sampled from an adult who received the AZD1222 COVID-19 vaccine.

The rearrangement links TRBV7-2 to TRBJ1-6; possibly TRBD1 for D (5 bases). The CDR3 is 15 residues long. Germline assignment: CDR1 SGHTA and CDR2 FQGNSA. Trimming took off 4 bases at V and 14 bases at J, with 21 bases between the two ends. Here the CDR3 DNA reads TGTGCCAGCAGCTCATCTGGGACCGCTTTTGTCACCCTCCACTTT. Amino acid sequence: CASSSSGTAFVTLHF. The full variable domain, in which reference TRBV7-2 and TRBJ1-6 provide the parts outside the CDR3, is GAGVSQSPSNKVTEKGKDVELRCDPISGHTALYWYRQSLGQGLEFLIYFQGNSAPDKSGLPSDRFSAERTGGSVSTLTIQRTQQEDSAVYLCASSSSGTAFVTLHFGNGTRLTVT.

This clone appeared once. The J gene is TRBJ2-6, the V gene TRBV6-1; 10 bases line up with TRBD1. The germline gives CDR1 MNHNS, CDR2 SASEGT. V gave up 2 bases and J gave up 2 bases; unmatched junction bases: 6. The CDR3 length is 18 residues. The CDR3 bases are TGTGCCAGCAGTGAATTGGTGACAGGGGGCGCTGGGGCCAACGTCCTGACTTTC. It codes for CASSELVTGGAGANVLTF.

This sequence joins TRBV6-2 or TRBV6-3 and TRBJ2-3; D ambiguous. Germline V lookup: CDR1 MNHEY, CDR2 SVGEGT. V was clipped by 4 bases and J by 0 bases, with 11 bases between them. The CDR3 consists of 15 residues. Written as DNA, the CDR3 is TGTGCCAGCAGTTCTTCTTATTGGAGCACAGATACGCAGTATTTT. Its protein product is CASSSSYWSTDTQYF.

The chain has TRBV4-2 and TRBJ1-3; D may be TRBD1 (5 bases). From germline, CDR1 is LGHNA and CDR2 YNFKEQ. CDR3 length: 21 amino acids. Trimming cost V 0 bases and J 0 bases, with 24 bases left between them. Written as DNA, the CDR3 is TGTGCCAGCAGCCAAGAAGTCTCTTCGGCAGGGCGTTTATCCTCTGGAAACACCATATATTTT. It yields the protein CASSQEVSSAGRLSSGNTIYF.

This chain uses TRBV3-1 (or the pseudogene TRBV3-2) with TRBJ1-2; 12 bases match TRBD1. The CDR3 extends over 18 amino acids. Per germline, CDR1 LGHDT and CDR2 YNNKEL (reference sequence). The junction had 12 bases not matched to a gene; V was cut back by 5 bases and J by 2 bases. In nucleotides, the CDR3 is TGTGCCAGCAGCGGACCCCGGGACAGGGGGCCTCCAAACTATGGCTACACCTTC. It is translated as CASSGPRDRGPPNYGYTF.

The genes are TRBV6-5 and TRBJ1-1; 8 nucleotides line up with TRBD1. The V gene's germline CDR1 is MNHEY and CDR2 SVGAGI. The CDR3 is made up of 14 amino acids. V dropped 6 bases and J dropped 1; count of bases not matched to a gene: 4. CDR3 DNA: TGTGCCAGCAGGCAGGGGGCAACGAACACTGAAGCTTTCTTT. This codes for CASRQGATNTEAFF.

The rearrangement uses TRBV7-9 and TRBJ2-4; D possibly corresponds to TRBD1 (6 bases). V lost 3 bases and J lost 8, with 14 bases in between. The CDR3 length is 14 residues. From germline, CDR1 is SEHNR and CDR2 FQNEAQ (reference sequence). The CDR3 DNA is TGTGCCAGCAGCTTGACAGGTTATGAAGACATTCAGTACTTC. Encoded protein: CASSLTGYEDIQYF.

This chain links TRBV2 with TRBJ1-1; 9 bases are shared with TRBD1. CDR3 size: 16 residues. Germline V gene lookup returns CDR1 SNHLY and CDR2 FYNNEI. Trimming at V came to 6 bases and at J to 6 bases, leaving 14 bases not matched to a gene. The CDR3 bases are TGTGCCAGCAGGCTAAAATCCGGGACAGGGTCGTCTGAAGCTTTCTTT. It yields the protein CASRLKSGTGSSEAFF.

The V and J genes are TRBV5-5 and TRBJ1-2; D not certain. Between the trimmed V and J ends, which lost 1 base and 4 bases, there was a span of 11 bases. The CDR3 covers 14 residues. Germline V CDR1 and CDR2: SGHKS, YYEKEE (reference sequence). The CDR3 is CASSLPSVSYGYTF. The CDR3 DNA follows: TGTGCCAGCAGCTTGCCCTCGGTCAGCTATGGCTACACCTTC. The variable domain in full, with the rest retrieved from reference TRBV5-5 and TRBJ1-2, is DAGVTQSPTHLIKTRGQQVTLRCSPISGHKSVSWYQQVLGQGPQFIFQYYEKEERGRGNFPDRFSARQFPNYSSELNVNALLLGDSALYLCASSLPSVSYGYTFGSGTRLTVV.

This CDR3 is CASSLVGGHEQFF. The CDR3 nucleotides read TGCGCCAGCAGCTTGGTCGGGGGGCATGAGCAGTTCTTC. The chain employs TRBV5-1 and TRBJ2-1; D is perhaps TRBD2 (7 bases). The CDR3 length is 13 residues. Germline V gives CDR1 SGHRS, CDR2 YFSETQ. Deletions cut 0 bases from V and 8 bases from J, with 9 bases between.

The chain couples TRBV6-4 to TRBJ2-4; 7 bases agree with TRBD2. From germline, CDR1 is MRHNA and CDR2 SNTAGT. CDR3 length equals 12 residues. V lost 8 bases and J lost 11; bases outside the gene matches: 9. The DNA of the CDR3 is TGTGCCAGCGAGTCGGACGCGGGGGTTCAGTACTTC. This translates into CASESDAGVQYF.

Here the CDR3 reads CASSKGPPSYEQYF. CDR3 bases: TGTGCCAGCAGTAAGGGACCCCCCTCCTACGAGCAGTACTTC. J is TRBJ2-7 and V is TRBV27; D may be TRBD1 or TRBD2 (5 bases each). V was cut by 5 bases and J by 0 bases, with 11 bases left in between. Germline V gene data show CDR1 as MNHEY and CDR2 as SMNVEV (reference sequence). The CDR3 covers 14 residues.

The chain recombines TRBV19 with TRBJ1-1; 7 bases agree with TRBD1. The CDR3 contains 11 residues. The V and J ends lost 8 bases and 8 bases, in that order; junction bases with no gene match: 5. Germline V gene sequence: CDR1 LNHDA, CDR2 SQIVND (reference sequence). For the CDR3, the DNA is TGTGCCAGTCGCCAGGGGGGGGAAGCTTTCTTT. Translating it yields CASRQGGEAFF.

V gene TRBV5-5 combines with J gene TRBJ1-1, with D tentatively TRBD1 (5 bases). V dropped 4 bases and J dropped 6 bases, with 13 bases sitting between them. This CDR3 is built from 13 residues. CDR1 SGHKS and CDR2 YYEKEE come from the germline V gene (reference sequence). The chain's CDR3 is CASSRKGDSEAFF. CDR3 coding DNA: TGTGCCAGCAGCCGCAAAGGGGACTCTGAAGCTTTCTTT.

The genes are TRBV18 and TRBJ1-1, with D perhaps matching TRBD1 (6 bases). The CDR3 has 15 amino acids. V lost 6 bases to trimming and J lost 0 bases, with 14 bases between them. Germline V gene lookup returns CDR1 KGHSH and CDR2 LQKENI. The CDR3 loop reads CASSQTGDMNTEAFF. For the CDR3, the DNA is TGTGCCAGCTCTCAGACAGGTGACATGAACACTGAAGCTTTCTTT.

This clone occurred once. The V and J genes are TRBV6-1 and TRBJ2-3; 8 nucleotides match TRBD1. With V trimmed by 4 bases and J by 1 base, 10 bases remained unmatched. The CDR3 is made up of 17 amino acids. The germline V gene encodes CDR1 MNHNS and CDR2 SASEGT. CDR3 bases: TGTGCCAGCAGTGGGAGACAGGGGACGACCCGCACAGATACGCAGTATTTT. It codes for CASSGRQGTTRTDTQYF.

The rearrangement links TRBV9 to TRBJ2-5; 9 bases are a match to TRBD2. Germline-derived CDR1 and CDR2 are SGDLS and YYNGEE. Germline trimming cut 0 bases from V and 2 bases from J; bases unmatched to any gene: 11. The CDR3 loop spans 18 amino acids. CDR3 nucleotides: TGTGCCAGCAGCGTAGGGGTTGCCGGAGCGGGGGGTCAAGAGACCCAGTACTTC. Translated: CASSVGVAGAGGQETQYF.

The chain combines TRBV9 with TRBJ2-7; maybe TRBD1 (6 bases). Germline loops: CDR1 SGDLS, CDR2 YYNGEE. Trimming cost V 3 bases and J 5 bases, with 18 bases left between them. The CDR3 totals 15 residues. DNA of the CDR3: TGTGCCAGCAGCGAGTCGGGACACTCGGCGGACGAGCAGTACTTC. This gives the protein CASSESGHSADEQYF.

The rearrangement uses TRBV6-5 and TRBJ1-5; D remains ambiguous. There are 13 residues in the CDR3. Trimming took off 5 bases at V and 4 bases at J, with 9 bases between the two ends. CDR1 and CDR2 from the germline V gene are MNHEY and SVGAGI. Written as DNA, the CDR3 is TGTGCCAGCAGTAACCGGGGAAATCAGCCCCAGCATTTT. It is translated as CASSNRGNQPQHF.